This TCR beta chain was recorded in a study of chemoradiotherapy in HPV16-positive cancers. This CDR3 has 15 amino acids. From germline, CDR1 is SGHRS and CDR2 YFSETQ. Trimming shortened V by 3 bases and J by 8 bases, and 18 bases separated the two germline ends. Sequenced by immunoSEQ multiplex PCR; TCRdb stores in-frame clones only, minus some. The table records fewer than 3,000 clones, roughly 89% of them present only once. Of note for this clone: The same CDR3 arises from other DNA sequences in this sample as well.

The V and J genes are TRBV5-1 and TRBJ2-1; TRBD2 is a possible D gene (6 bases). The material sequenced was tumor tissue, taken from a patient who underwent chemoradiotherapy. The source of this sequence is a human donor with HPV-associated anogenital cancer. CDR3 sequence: CASSSGTGVGDEQFF. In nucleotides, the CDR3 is TGCGCCAGCAGCTCCGGGACGGGGGTTGGAGATGAGCAGTTCTTC.